A single sample gave rise to the 25 T cell receptor beta chains below, sequenced in a study of radiation and T cells in renal cell carcinoma. Time point of the sample: blood 2 weeks post-SBRT. Treatment defined: 15 Gy SBRT to primary tumor, nephrectomy 4 weeks later. Sequencing was performed with immunoSEQ multiplex PCR; in TCRdb, only in-frame clones are kept and a portion is missing. Of about 130,000 clones listed, about 81% were seen once; the top ten hold around 1.8%. The sample in question was blood, obtained from a patient whose treatment included radiotherapy and nephrectomy. These receptors all come from a woman aged 55-70 years with renal cell carcinoma.

The chain links TRBV30 to TRBJ1-5; TRBD1 matches at 9 bases. Looked up from germline, CDR1 is GTSNPN and CDR2 is SVGIG (reference sequence). This CDR3 comprises 15 residues. V lost 2 bases to trimming and J lost 2 bases; unmatched junction nucleotides: 4. The CDR3 DNA is TGTGCCTGGAGTCCCCGGGACAGGGGCAATCAGCCCCAGCATTTT. This codes for CAWSPRDRGNQPQHF.

The rearrangement joins TRBV2 to TRBJ2-3; 10 nucleotides align to TRBD2. Germline V gene sequence: CDR1 SNHLY, CDR2 FYNNEI. The V gene end was trimmed by 3 bases and the J gene end by 1 base; junction bases not matched to a gene: 10. This CDR3 comprises 18 residues. The CDR3 here is CASSDGLLAGDGTDTQYF. The CDR3 region has the DNA TGTGCCAGCAGTGATGGTCTCCTAGCGGGGGATGGCACAGATACGCAGTATTTT.

V is TRBV9 and J is TRBJ2-5, with a weak D call TRBD2 (5 bases). The germline V gene encodes CDR1 SGDLS and CDR2 YYNGEE. Between the trimmed V and J ends, which lost 3 bases and 2 bases, there was a span of 17 bases. The CDR3 loop spans 16 amino acids. CDR3 bases: TGTGCCAGCAGCGCTAAAGGAGGAATTGTGCAAGAGACCCAGTACTTC. Translated: CASSAKGGIVQETQYF.

V gene TRBV5-4 combines with J gene TRBJ2-5; D may be TRBD1 or TRBD2 (6 bases each). Germline V gives CDR1 SGHNT, CDR2 YYREEE (reference sequence). The germline V and J ends were trimmed by 4 bases and 4 bases, with 11 bases remaining between them. The CDR3 has 13 residues. In DNA, the CDR3 is TGTGCCAGCAGCCTACAGGGAGGAGAGACCCAGTACTTC. It encodes CASSLQGGETQYF.

The gene calls are TRBV19 and TRBJ1-3; 7 bases are shared with TRBD1. CDR1 is LNHDA, CDR2 SQIVND, per germline (reference sequence). The CDR3 contains 16 residues. V was pared by 9 bases and J by 0 bases, with 11 bases of the junction left unmatched. CDR3 bases: TGTGCCAGCCGACCGGGACAGAGTTACTCTGGAAACACCATATATTTT. Translation gives CASRPGQSYSGNTIYF. The full variable domain, rest sourced from reference TRBV19 and TRBJ1-3, is DGGITQSPKYLFRKEGQNVTLSCEQNLNHDAMYWYRQDPGQGLRLIYYSQIVNDFQKGDIAEGYSVSREKKESFPLTVTSAQKNPTAFYLCASRPGQSYSGNTIYFGEGSWLTVV.

The chain uses TRBV9 and TRBJ1-6, with unresolved D. Germline CDR1 reads SGDLS; CDR2 reads YYNGEE. Trimming stripped 0 bases from V and 14 bases from J, with 9 bases between. This CDR3 has 12 amino acids. Written as DNA, the CDR3 is TGTGCCAGCAGCGTAGCCGATGGGTCCCTCCACTTT. Amino acid sequence: CASSVADGSLHF.

V is TRBV5-4 and J is TRBJ2-3; 15 nucleotides agree with TRBD2. CDR1 SGHNT and CDR2 YYREEE come from the germline V gene (reference sequence). This CDR3 spans 16 amino acids. The J segment lost 4 bases and the V segment lost 3 bases, leaving 3 bases of the junction unmatched. CDR3 bases: TGTGCCAGCAGCTCTGGACTAGCGGGGGGGTCAGATACGCAGTATTTT. This sequence encodes CASSSGLAGGSDTQYF.

This clone has a single count. The genes are TRBV6-5 and TRBJ1-3, with a possible D match to TRBD1 (6 bases). CDR3 size: 15 residues. The germline V gene has CDR1 MNHEY and CDR2 SVGAGI. V was clipped by 6 bases and J by 0 bases, with 12 bases between them. This CDR3 reads CASSPDSYSGNTIYF. The CDR3 DNA follows: TGTGCCAGCAGCCCGGACAGTTACTCTGGAAACACCATATATTTT.

The chain is built from TRBV10-1 and TRBJ1-1; TRBD1 might be the D (5 bases). The CDR3 covers 15 residues. CDR1 and CDR2 (germline): WNHNN, SYGVQD (reference sequence). V gave up 0 bases and J gave up 6 bases, with 14 bases separating them. The CDR3 DNA sequence: TGCGCCAGCAGTGAGTCAAAGGGGACTCAGGCTGAAGCTTTCTTT. Encoded protein: CASSESKGTQAEAFF.

CDR3 sequence reads: CASSEYYISYNEQFF. CDR3 bases: TGTGCCAGCAGTGAATATTACATCTCCTACAATGAGCAGTTCTTC. The V call is TRBV6-1, the J call TRBJ2-1; D is undetermined. The CDR3 runs to 15 residues. Germline CDR1 is MNHNS and CDR2 is SASEGT. V was cut by 2 bases and J by 0 bases, with 8 bases left in between.

This clone was detected only a few times. The chain joins TRBV5-1 to TRBJ2-5; 10 nucleotides match TRBD2. Germline V lookup: CDR1 SGHRS, CDR2 YFSETQ. The CDR3 length is 17 residues. Losses at the gene ends were 0 bases for V and 1 base for J; bases not matched to a gene: 6. CDR3 loop: CASSLGAGGNIQETQYF. CDR3 nucleotides: TGCGCCAGCAGCTTGGGAGCGGGGGGGAACATCCAAGAGACCCAGTACTTC.

The V gene is TRBV5-6, the J gene TRBJ1-1, with 10 nucleotides matching TRBD1. The CDR3 sequence is 15 residues long. V lost 0 bases, J lost 3 bases, and 2 bases stayed unmatched. CDR1 and CDR2 from the germline V gene are SGHDT and YYEEEE. CDR3 region: CASSLAGQGDTEAFF. The CDR3 region has the DNA TGTGCCAGCAGCTTGGCCGGACAGGGGGACACTGAAGCTTTCTTT.

The chain is built from TRBV28 and TRBJ2-7; D unresolved. Trimming pared 5 bases from V and 0 bases from J, leaving 8 bases between. CDR1 MDHEN and CDR2 SYDVKM come from the germline V gene. The CDR3 spans 13 residues. CDR3 DNA: TGTGCCAGCAGTGGCCACCCCTCCTACGAGCAGTACTTC. This encodes CASSGHPSYEQYF.

The CDR3 DNA reads TGTGCCAGCAAGGTCCGGGGCGATACGCAGTATTTT. Amino acid sequence: CASKVRGDTQYF. The rearrangement joins TRBV6-1 to TRBJ2-3; D is possibly TRBD1 or TRBD2 (5 bases each). There are 12 residues in the CDR3. V was shortened by 7 bases and J by 6 bases, with 11 bases between the two germline ends. CDR1 MNHNS and CDR2 SASEGT come from the germline V gene.

The chain combines TRBV5-1 with TRBJ2-3; D not resolved. CDR3 length: 16 amino acids. Between the trimmed V and J ends, which lost 1 base and 0 bases, there was a span of 12 bases. Germline V gene data show CDR1 as SGHRS and CDR2 as YFSETQ. The CDR3 sequence: CASSLSGSPSTDTQYF. In DNA form, the CDR3 reads TGCGCCAGCAGCTTGTCCGGGTCCCCTAGCACAGATACGCAGTATTTT.

The rearrangement uses TRBV7-2 and TRBJ1-2; 11 nucleotides line up with TRBD1. Germline CDR1 is SGHTA and CDR2 is FQGNSA. There are 17 residues in the CDR3. Trimming cost V 2 bases and J 4 bases; bases outside gene matches: 9. CDR3 sequence (DNA): TGTGCCAGCAGCTTACTTTCTGGACAGGGGGCCGGCTATGGCTACACCTTC. This encodes CASSLLSGQGAGYGYTF. Using reference TRBV7-2 and TRBJ1-2 for the parts outside the CDR3, the full variable domain is GAGVSQSPSNKVTEKGKDVELRCDPISGHTALYWYRQSLGQGLEFLIYFQGNSAPDKSGLPSDRFSAERTGGSVSTLTIQRTQQEDSAVYLCASSLLSGQGAGYGYTFGSGTRLTVV.

V and J are TRBV9 and TRBJ1-3, with D possibly matching TRBD1 (6 bases). The germline gives CDR1 SGDLS, CDR2 YYNGEE. The CDR3 length is 15 residues. V was trimmed by 4 bases and J by 4 bases, leaving 15 bases between them. The CDR3 sequence is CASSPSQGGGNTIYF. CDR3 nucleotide sequence: TGTGCCAGCAGCCCATCCCAAGGGGGGGGAAACACCATATATTTT. The entire variable domain, with the rest obtained from reference TRBV9 and TRBJ1-3, is as follows: DSGVTQTPKHLITATGQRVTLRCSPRSGDLSVYWYQQSLDQGLQFLIQYYNGEERAKGNILERFSAQQFPDLHSELNLSSLELGDSALYFCASSPSQGGGNTIYFGEGSWLTVV.

The rearrangement links TRBV4-1 to TRBJ1-1; TRBD1 agrees at 7 bases. This CDR3 spans 15 amino acids. In germline, CDR1 is MGHRA, CDR2 YSYEKL. The V gene end was trimmed by 6 bases and the J gene end by 3 bases; junction bases not matched to a gene: 10. Here the CDR3 reads CASRPEQGLDTEAFF. The CDR3, as DNA: TGCGCCAGCAGACCTGAACAGGGGTTGGACACTGAAGCTTTCTTT.

This chain connects TRBV29-1 to TRBJ1-1, with D unresolved. The ends were cut back, 7 bases at V and 0 bases at J, with 12 bases in the middle. Germline V CDR1 and CDR2: SQVTM, ANQGSEA. The CDR3 is 13 amino acids. The DNA for the CDR3 is TGCAGCGCCCACGACACCATGAACACTGAAGCTTTCTTT. Amino acids: CSAHDTMNTEAFF.

The chain uses TRBV7-2 and TRBJ2-5; the D gene is possibly TRBD1 (7 bases). The CDR3 has 14 amino acids. Germline CDR1 and CDR2: SGHTA and FQGNSA. V was cut by 3 bases and J by 5 bases, with 13 bases left in between. Here the CDR3 reads CASSLEGARETQYF. The CDR3 coding sequence is TGTGCCAGCAGCTTGGAGGGGGCGCGGGAGACCCAGTACTTC.

The chain joins TRBV5-1 to TRBJ2-1; D not resolved. Trimming pared 4 bases from V and 8 bases from J, leaving 16 bases between. The CDR3 is 14 amino acids. Germline CDR1 reads SGHRS; CDR2 reads YFSETQ. The CDR3 DNA reads as TGCGCCAGCAGCCTCGGTGAGCTTGGGTATGAGCAGTTCTTC. The encoded protein is CASSLGELGYEQFF.

The chain recombines TRBV7-9 with TRBJ2-3; D might be TRBD1 (6 bases). Deletions cut 5 bases from V and 3 bases from J, with 18 bases between. The CDR3 extends over 16 amino acids. The germline V gene encodes CDR1 SEHNR and CDR2 FQNEAQ (reference sequence). CDR3 residues: CASSQQTGSGTDTQYF. CDR3 bases: TGTGCCAGCAGCCAGCAGACAGGTTCCGGTACAGATACGCAGTATTTT. Combining the CDR3 with reference TRBV7-9 and TRBJ2-3 gives the whole variable domain DTGVSQNPRHKITKRGQNVTFRCDPISEHNRLYWYRQTLGQGPEFLTYFQNEAQLEKSRLLSDRFSAERPKGSFSTLEIQRTEQGDSAMYLCASSQQTGSGTDTQYFGPGTRLTVL.

The V call is TRBV5-1, the J call TRBJ1-1, with D maybe TRBD1 (5 bases). Germline CDR1 is SGHRS and CDR2 is YFSETQ. The CDR3 runs to 13 residues. Trimming took 4 bases from V and 2 from J, leaving 9 bases between them. CDR3 coding DNA: TGCGCCAGCAGCCCCGACAGTAACACTGAAGCTTTCTTT. Translation gives CASSPDSNTEAFF.

The chain joins TRBV18 to TRBJ2-3, with TRBD1 identical over 8 bases. CDR1 and CDR2 (germline): KGHSH, LQKENI. The CDR3 extends over 15 amino acids. The J segment lost 4 bases and the V segment lost 3 bases, leaving 6 bases of the junction unmatched. CDR3 amino acids: CASSPSDRGSDTQYF. The CDR3 nucleotides are TGTGCCAGCTCACCTTCAGACAGGGGATCAGATACGCAGTATTTT.

In the case of this clone: This sample also contains other DNA sequences that code for the same CDR3. The gene calls are TRBV4-2 and TRBJ2-5, with 8 bases identical to TRBD2. In germline, CDR1 is LGHNA, CDR2 YNFKEQ. The V and J ends lost 3 bases and 2 bases, in that order; junction bases with no gene match: 5. This CDR3 comprises 15 residues. The CDR3 region has the DNA TGTGCCAGCAGCCAGCCTAGCGGGCCACAAGAGACCCAGTACTTC. Encoded protein: CASSQPSGPQETQYF.